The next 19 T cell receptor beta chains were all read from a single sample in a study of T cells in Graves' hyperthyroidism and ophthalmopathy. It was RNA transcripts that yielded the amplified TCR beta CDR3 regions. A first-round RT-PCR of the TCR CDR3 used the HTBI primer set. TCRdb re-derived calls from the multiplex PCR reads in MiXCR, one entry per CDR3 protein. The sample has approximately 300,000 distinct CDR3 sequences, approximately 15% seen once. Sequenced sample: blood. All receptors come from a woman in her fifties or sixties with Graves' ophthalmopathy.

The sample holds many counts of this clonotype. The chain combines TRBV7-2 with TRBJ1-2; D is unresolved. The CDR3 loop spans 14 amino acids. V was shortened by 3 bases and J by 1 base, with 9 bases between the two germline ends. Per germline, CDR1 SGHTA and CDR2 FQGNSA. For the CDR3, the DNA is TGTGCCAGCAGCTTGTACGGGGTTAACTATGGCTACACCTTC. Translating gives CASSLYGVNYGYTF.

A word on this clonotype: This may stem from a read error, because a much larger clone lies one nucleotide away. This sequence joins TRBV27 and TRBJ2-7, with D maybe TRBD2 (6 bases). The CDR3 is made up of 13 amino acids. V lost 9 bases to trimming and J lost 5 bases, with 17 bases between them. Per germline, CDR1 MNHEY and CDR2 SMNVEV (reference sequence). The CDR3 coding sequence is TGTGCCAGTCGTCGGGGGAAGACAGACGAGCAGTACTTC. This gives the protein CASRRGKTDEQYF.

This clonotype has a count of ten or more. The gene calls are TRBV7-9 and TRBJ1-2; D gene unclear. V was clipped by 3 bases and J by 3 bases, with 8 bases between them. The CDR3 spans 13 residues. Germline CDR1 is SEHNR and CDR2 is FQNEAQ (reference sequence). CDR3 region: CASSFGQDYGYTF. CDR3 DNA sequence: TGTGCCAGCAGCTTCGGGCAGGACTATGGCTACACCTTC.

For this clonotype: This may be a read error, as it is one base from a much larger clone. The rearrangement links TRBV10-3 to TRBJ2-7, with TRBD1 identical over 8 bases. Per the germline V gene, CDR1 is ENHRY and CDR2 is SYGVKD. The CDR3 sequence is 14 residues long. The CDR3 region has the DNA TGTGCCGTCAGTGAACGCAGGGGGCCCTACGAGCAGTACTTC. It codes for CAVSERRGPYEQYF.

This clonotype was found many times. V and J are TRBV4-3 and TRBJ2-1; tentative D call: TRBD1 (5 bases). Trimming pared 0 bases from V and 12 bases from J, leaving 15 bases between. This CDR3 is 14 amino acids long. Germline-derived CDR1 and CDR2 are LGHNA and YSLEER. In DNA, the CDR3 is TGCGCCAGCAGCCAAGAGGTAGGGGTAATGGGGCAGTTCTTC. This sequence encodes CASSQEVGVMGQFF.

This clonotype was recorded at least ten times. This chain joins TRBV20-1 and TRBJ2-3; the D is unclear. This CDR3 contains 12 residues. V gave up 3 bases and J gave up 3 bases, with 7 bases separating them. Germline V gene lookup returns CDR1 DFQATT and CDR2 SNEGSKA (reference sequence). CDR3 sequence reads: CSASIGTDTQYF. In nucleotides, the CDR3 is TGCAGTGCTAGTATCGGGACAGATACGCAGTATTTT.

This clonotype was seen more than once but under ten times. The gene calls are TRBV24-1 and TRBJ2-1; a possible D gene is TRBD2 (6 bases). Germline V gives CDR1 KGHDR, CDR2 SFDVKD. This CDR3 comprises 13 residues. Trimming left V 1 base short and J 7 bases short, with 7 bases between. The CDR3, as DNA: TGTGCCACCAGTGATTTTGCGGGGAATGAGCAGTTCTTC. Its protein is CATSDFAGNEQFF.

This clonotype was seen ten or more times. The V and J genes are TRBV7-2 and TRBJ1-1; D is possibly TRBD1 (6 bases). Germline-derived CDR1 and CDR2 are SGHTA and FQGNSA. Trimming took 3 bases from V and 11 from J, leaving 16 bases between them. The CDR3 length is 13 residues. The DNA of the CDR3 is TGTGCCAGCAGCTTTTACAGGGAAAATGGGGCTTTCTTT. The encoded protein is CASSFYRENGAFF.

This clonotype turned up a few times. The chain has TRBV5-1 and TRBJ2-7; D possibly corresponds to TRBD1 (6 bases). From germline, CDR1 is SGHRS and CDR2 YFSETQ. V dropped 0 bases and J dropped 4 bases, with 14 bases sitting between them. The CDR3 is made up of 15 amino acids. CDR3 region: CASSLESGEGYEQYF. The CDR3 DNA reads TGCGCCAGCAGCTTGGAGTCAGGGGAAGGATACGAGCAGTACTTC.

The CDR3 DNA sequence: TGTGCCAGTAACGGACGGCCTGGGGGTGCCACTGAAGCTTTCTTT. Amino acids: CASNGRPGGATEAFF. V gene TRBV19 combines with J gene TRBJ1-1, with D perhaps TRBD1 (5 bases). The CDR3 spans 15 residues. Germline values: CDR1 LNHDA, CDR2 SQIVND (reference sequence). The V end lost 7 bases, the J end lost 4 bases, and 19 bases lay between the germline ends.

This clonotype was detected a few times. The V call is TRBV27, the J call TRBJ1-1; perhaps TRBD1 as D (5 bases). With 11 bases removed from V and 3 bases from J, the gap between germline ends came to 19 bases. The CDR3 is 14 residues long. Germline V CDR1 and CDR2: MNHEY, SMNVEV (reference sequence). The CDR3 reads CAPSGVGDDTEAFF. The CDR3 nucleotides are TGTGCCCCGTCCGGGGTAGGGGACGACACTGAAGCTTTCTTT.

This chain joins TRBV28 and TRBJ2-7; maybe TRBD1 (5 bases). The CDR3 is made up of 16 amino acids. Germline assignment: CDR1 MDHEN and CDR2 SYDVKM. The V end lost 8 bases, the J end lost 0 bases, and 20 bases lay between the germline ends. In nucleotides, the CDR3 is TGTGCCAGCTCACCCGTATCAGGGTCCCTCTCCTACGAGCAGTACTTC. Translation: CASSPVSGSLSYEQYF.

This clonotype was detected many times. DNA of the CDR3: TGCGCCAGCAGCTTGTGGGCTACAGATACGCAGTATTTT. Residues: CASSLWATDTQYF. The chain is built from TRBV5-1 and TRBJ2-3; unclear D gene. CDR1 is SGHRS, CDR2 YFSETQ, per germline. The CDR3 runs 13 residues. V lost 1 base and J 3 bases, leaving 6 bases between the germline ends.

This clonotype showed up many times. The CDR3 is CASSRGQGAKEQYF. CDR3 in DNA: TGTGCCAGCAGCAGAGGACAGGGGGCTAAAGAGCAGTACTTC. J is TRBJ2-7 and V is TRBV2, with 11 nucleotides matching TRBD1. The CDR3 is 14 amino acids. V shed 6 bases and J 7 bases; nucleotides not matched to a gene: 8. The V gene's germline CDR1 is SNHLY and CDR2 FYNNEI.

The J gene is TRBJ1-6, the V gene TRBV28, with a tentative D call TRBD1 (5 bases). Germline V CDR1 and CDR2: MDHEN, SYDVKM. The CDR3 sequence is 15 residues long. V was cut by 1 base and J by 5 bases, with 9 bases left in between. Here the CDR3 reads CASSLFFRDNSPLHF. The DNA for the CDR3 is TGTGCCAGCAGTTTATTTTTCAGGGATAATTCACCCCTCCACTTT.

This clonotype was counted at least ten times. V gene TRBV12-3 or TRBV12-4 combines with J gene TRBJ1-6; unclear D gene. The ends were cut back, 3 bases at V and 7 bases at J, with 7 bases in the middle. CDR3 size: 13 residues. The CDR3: CASSFNGNSPLHF. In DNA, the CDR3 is TGTGCCAGCAGTTTTAACGGGAATTCACCCCTCCACTTT.

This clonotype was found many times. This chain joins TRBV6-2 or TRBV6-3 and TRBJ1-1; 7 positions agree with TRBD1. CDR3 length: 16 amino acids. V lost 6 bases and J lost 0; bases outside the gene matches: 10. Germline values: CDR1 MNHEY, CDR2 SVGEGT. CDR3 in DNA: TGTGCCAGCAGAAGGACAGGAACCATCATGAACACTGAAGCTTTCTTT. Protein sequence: CASRRTGTIMNTEAFF.

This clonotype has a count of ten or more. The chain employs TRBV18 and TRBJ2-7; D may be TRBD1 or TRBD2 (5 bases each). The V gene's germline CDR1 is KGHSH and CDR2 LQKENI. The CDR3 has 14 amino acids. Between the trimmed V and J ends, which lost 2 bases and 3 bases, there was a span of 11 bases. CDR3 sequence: CASSPGASGYEQYF. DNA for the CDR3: TGTGCCAGCTCACCAGGGGCGAGCGGCTACGAGCAGTACTTC. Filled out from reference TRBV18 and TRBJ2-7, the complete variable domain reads NAGVMQNPRHLVRRRGQEARLRCSPMKGHSHVYWYRQLPEEGLKFMVYLQKENIIDESGMPKERFSAEFPKEGPSILRIQQVVRGDSAAYFCASSPGASGYEQYFGPGTRLTVT.

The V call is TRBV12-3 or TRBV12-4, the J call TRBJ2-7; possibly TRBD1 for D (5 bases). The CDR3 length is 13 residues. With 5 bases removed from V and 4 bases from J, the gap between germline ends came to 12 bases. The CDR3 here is CASSLNHRYEQYF. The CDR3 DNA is TGTGCCAGCAGTCTAAATCACAGGTACGAGCAGTACTTC.